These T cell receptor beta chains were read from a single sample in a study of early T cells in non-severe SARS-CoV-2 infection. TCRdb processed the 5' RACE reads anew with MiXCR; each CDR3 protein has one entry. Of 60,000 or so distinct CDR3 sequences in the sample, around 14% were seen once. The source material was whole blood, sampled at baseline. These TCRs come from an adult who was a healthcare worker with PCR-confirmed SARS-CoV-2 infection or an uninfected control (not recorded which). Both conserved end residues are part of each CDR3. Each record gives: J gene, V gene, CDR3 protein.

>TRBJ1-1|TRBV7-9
CASRTAGSREAFF
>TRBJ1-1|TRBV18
CASSPRIGTVEHEAFF
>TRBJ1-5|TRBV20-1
CSARLQGGQPQHF
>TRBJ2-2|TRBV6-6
CASSSGRGRELFF
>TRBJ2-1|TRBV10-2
CASSDPRGEQFF
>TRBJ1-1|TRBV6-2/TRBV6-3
CASNPPWPTNTEAFF
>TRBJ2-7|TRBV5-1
CASSPPGRSSYEQYF
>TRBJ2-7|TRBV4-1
CASSTGPGEQYF
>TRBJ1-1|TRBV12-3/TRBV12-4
CASSSVSLNTEAFF
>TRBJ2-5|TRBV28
CASSLPLAGKTQYF
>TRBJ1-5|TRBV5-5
CASSLRGDSNQPQHF
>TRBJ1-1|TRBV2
CASSVEGETEAFF
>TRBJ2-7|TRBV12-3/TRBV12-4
CASSSAYEQYF
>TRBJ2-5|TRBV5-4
CASSPKEGGETQYF
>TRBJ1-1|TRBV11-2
CASSLIQTEAFF
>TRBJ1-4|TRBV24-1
CATSVGRTVANEKLFF
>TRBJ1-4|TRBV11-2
CASRTPSGTDSEKLFF
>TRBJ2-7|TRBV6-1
CASSEEAGSSYEQYF
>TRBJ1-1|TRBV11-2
CASSSSGGGTEAFF
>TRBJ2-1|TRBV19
CASSILASDYNEQFF
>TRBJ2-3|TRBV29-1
CSVDTSSTDTQYF
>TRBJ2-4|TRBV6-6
CASSSQGEAAKNIQYF
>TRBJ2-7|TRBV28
CAIVRAAGGTDEQYF
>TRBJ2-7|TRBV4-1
CASSQGGGVGPYEQYF
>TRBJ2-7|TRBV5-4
CASSFRDRRSYEQYF
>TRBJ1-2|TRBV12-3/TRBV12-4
CASSFNSRQGYTF
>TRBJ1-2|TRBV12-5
CASGLQGNYGYTF
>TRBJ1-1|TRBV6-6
CASRDQGALTEAFF
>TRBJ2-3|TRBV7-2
CASSLGGLAGGTDTQYF